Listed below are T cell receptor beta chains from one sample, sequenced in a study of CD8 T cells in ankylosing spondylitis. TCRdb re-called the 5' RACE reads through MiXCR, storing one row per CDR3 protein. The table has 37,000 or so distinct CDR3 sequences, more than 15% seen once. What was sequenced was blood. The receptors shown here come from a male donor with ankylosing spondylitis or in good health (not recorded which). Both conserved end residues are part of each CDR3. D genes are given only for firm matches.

CAILGNLNTEAFF,.,TRBV10-3
CASSSVLSTEAFF,.,TRBV6-6
CASSAGTSGSSYNEQFF,TRBD2,TRBV5-1
CASSLPAGTSNNEQFF,TRBD2,TRBV28
CASSQARGAETQYF,.,TRBV14
CSVQTSGSSGEQFF,TRBD2,TRBV29-1
CASTPGTTNTGELFF,.,TRBV28
CASSQGGGRGAYTGELFF,.,TRBV4-1
CRSGKGYNEQFF,TRBD2,TRBV29-1
CASSQAGGRGSYNEQFF,TRBD1,TRBV3-1
CARSPRDKGNTEAFF,.,TRBV5-3
CASSRNPDTQYF,.,TRBV5-1
CSVATGTQTEAFF,.,TRBV29-1
CASSVVGGNTGELFF,.,TRBV9
CASSWAGRPYNEQFF,.,TRBV6-2/TRBV6-3
CASSLRVDTQYF,.,TRBV5-5
CASSLFGGGSGEQYF,.,TRBV7-2
CASSQGMRGSYEQYF,.,TRBV4-1
CASKGYNEQFF,.,TRBV12-3/TRBV12-4
CASSFTRKGAEAFF,.,TRBV12-3/TRBV12-4
CASSVGTGTTDTQYF,TRBD1,TRBV9
CASGLSQGSVDIQYF,TRBD1,TRBV12-5
CASSFSGSYNEQFF,.,TRBV5-1
CASSLAYTGELFF,.,TRBV12-3/TRBV12-4
CASSLLTSDNEQFF,.,TRBV7-8
CASSLRGDTEAFF,.,TRBV4-1
CSATGGPNNEQFF,TRBD1,TRBV20-1
CASSPGRVSYEQYF,.,TRBV7-2
CASSKRAGLNTGELFF,.,TRBV7-7
CASSLLAGESGELFF,TRBD2,TRBV5-1
CSGGGNEQFF,TRBD2,TRBV20-1
CASSLPDRGREKLFF,TRBD1,TRBV5-1
CSGSGSPRSYEQFF,.,TRBV29-1
CASSGGSNTEAFF,.,TRBV5-1
CASSLGVGTEETQYF,.,TRBV5-1
CASSLVQGRNEQFF,.,TRBV7-8
CASSLGAGDNEQFF,.,TRBV13
CASRTLGGSTYEQYF,TRBD2,TRBV27
CASSYGGANNEQFF,.,TRBV6-5
CASSPGPDQPQHF,.,TRBV5-1
CASSPPGQGRTQYF,TRBD1,TRBV7-2
CASKQVQNTGELFF,.,TRBV6-1
CASSEIGAGQPQHF,.,TRBV6-1